This T cell receptor beta chain came from a study of CD8 T cells in Susac syndrome. Study results and limitations: A relatively small number of individuals underwent TCR sequencing and HLA analysis.

After extraction with the RNeasy kit, about 0.45 to 1 ug of the RNA was reverse transcribed using random hexamers. The method of amplification for TCR beta CDR3 was immunoSEQ multiplex PCR, covering 54 Vbeta and 13 Jbeta. One entry per CDR3 protein results from TCRdb running MiXCR on the immunoSEQ multiplex PCR reads. Among hundreds of thousands of distinct CDR3 sequences, 92% were seen once, and the ten largest hold around 0.13%. About this clonotype itself: Antigen: not known.

The multiple sclerosis controls comprised treatment-naive patients whose relapsing-remitting disease was stable or active. Negative isolation yielded CD4+ and CD8+ T cells, and FACS enriched TEMRA cells. The CDR3 covers 9 residues. The germline V gene encodes CDR1 SEHNR and CDR2 FQNEAQ (reference sequence). Deletions cut 8 bases from V and 10 bases from J, with 6 bases between. The chain is built from TRBV7-9 and TRBJ2-1; D ambiguous. Sample: CD8+ T cells from PBMCs. The TCR sequence derives from a human donor with multiple sclerosis. The CDR3 here is CASPREQFF. CDR3 coding DNA: TGTGCCAGCCCCCGGGAGCAGTTCTTC.